This entry is about one T cell receptor beta chain. The CDR3 has 13 amino acids. Trimming removed 8 bases from V and 5 bases from J; junction bases left unmatched: 8. The use of a sample-barcoded 5' primer and a J-beta primer mix characterized a second PCR of roughly 6 to 11 cycles. MiXCR was run by TCRdb on the 5' RACE reads, yielding one entry per CDR3 protein. Counted here are 1.8 million or so distinct CDR3 sequences, about two fifths occurring once; the ten biggest clones make up 23%. The entry originates in a study of blood T cells in healthy people across ages. This receptor was obtained from a human donor in good health. Sequenced input: blood. The chain has TRBV12-3 or TRBV12-4 and TRBJ1-2, with TRBD1 identical over 7 bases. CDR3 sequence: CASYTQGRYGYTF. The DNA for the CDR3 is TGTGCCAGCTATACACAGGGGAGGTATGGCTACACCTTC.